The entry that follows covers one T cell receptor beta chain sequence. The specificity of this receptor is unknown. No much larger clone is present one base from it, and per-base qualities are unavailable. The library was obtained by the immunoSEQ multiplex PCR assay. A mixture of 60 forward primers for TCR Vbeta segments and 13 reverse primers for TCR Jbeta segments was used in the multiplex PCR. A multiplex PCR assay on genomic DNA amplified the CDR3 region of rearranged TCR beta genes. The amplified TCR beta libraries were sequenced on the Illumina HiSeq System as 87-base-pair reads. The published analysis was carried out like this. In a later analysis, approximately 74 million unique TCR beta chains were counted across the 650 to 750 repertoires, and roughly 11 million of these chains were shared by at least two donors. Raw reads were error-corrected and collapsed into unique sequences by a nearest-neighbor algorithm in which closely related sequences were merged to remove PCR and sequencing errors. CDR3 sequences were aligned to IMGT reference sequences to assign V, D and J gene segments. For a sequence to be retained, a match of at least six nucleotides to both a V gene segment and a J gene segment was required. Rearrangements were classified as productive when the CDR3 lacked stop codons and remained in frame with V and J, and all other rearrangements were classified as non-productive. CDR3 was defined by IMGT convention, running from the second conserved V-encoded cysteine to the conserved J-encoded phenylalanine. Sequences without an unambiguous match to a single V gene segment were excluded from the earlier analysis of approximately 600 of the donors. In an earlier analysis of a few hundred of the donors, a V segment was called functional when productive rearrangements were above 56.7%, and segregating when the standard deviation between donors exceeded 5%. To diagnose cytomegalovirus status from the catalog of TCR beta chain sequences, a statistical classification framework was built. In a later analysis, TCR nucleotide sequences were compared against IMGT/GENE-DB human TR gene sequences so that V and J genes could be assigned. The TCRdist pipeline was used in a later analysis to assign CDR3 sequences and most-parsimonious VDJ recombination scenarios. In a later analysis, every TCR beta chain was defined by the combination of its CDR3 amino acid sequence and its V-gene family, and reads without a unique V-gene family were dropped. In a later analysis, around 650 highly shared, low-generation-probability nucleotide sequences were removed to address suspected cross-contamination and a sequencing artifact. In a later analysis, a clonal expansion index was calculated for each public chain from normalized within-repertoire ranks of inferred template counts. A later analysis computed generation probabilities with a VDJ recombination model fitted to out-of-frame rearrangements, and checked the results against IGoR. In a later analysis, TCR-TCR, TCR-HLA and TCR-CMV co-occurrence was scored with hypergeometric tests, and a repertoire-size bias correction was applied to TCR pairs. To estimate false discovery rates, a later analysis permuted the HLA or CMV assignments 20 times. In a later analysis, co-occurring TCRs were grouped using DBSCAN, and TCRdist sequence similarity was added for clustering within HLA-allele-positive subsets. Repertoires with fewer than 30,000 or more than 120,000 public chains, plus five repertoires with anomalous nucleotide sharing, were excluded from co-occurrence clustering. Drawn from immuneACCESS, this table holds only the in-frame rearrangements with V and J called that TCRdb kept. Clones are partly lost; checked studies trace under half to an unresolved V gene and leave the rest unexplained. From that table come the V and J calls and clone size; the DNA was used to work out D and trimming. In all, the sample holds more than 100,000 clones, and about 61% of those were seen once. 2.4% of the sample is held by the ten biggest clonotypes.

In the germline V gene, CDR1 corresponds to MDHEN and CDR2 to SYDVKM. The trim is 4 bases for V and 2 bases for J, with a gap of 13 bases between the germline ends. The CDR3 contains 15 residues, cysteine and phenylalanine counted. Only the CDR3 DNA is retained, 45 bases long and in frame from the first base. The data stem from a study of cytomegalovirus exposure and HLA in healthy donors (TCRdb year 2017). In terms of the full investigation: An earlier analysis of approximately 640 of the donors reported more than 250 Gb of sequence data and some 120 million unique TCR beta sequences from about 200 million T cells. The number of typed donors differed by locus: roughly 629-640 for A, B, C, DRB1 and DQB1; 522 for DQA1; fewer than 610 for DPA1; and roughly 470 for DPB1. HLA typing covered class I and class II loci at four-digit resolution. Five DR-DQ haplotypes were treated as single units for association and clustering because of strong linkage in the cohort. In a later genetic analysis, genome-wide SNP genotypes for about 65% of the roughly 700 donors were used, and that subset was treated as a discovery cohort. All discovery cohort repertoires had been generated using a single sequencing platform. A later analysis re-examined previously published TCR beta repertoires from 600 to 700 donors and added high-resolution HLA genotyping to investigate patterns of TCR occurrence. An earlier analysis of 500 to 750 of the donors applied high-throughput TCR beta sequencing to assess whether each TCR beta V gene segment acted as functional or pseudogenic. Donor age, sex, ethnicity and CMV serostatus were compiled alongside the repertoire data. An early release that covered about 600 HLA-typed donors contained 300 to 350 gigabases of sequencing data and 75 million to 100 million unique TCR sequences. The study aimed to test whether cataloging public T cell receptors could reveal signatures of past pathogen exposure. The study combined high-throughput TCR immunosequencing, statistical association of individual TCRs with disease status, and machine learning to predict cytomegalovirus infection status. The study used immunosequencing to profile the T cell repertoires of several hundred subjects and linked those repertoires to cytomegalovirus serostatus. The later analysis used no new phenotypic data to find candidate immune exposures, relying instead on TCR beta sequences and their occurrence across donors. Among about 400 genotyped donors of the cohort, an average of around 220,000 unique TCR beta nucleotide sequences was sequenced per donor, of which about 18% were non-productive. In addition to the first cohort of 666 subjects, a separate validation cohort of 120 different subjects was used. The genetic ancestry cluster associated with self-reported Caucasian donors included roughly 84% of the 398 genotyped donors. Broader findings and caveats from the paper: A later analysis found that HLA-associated TCR beta chains were more clonally expanded and had lower generation probabilities than equally common non-associated chains. In a later genetic analysis, fewer N-insertions in productive TCRs were reported among donors in an Asian-associated ancestry cluster than the approximately 670-donor mean. The study gave a list of over 150 TCR beta chains associated with cytomegalovirus. Immune exposure information for the cohort was limited to CMV serostatus. In an earlier analysis of fewer than 700 of the donors, most TCR beta V segments appeared in productive rearrangements about 87% or about 30% of the time, broadly matching IMGT annotations. In a later genetic analysis, a missense DCLRE1C variant was associated with V-gene and J-gene trimming of TCR beta chains, and the association was replicated in an independent cohort. Cytomegalovirus status was reported to be diagnosed by the classifier with high specificity and sensitivity in both the original and validation cohorts. When HLA alleles, especially DR and DQ, strongly co-occurred, attributing TCR associations to individual alleles was difficult. The earlier analysis of around 600 of the donors excluded fewer than 20 rarely observed V segments, including chromosome 9 orphons, because counts were too low. Linkage disequilibrium might explain the correlated functional status among segregating V segments, but an unknown experimental factor could not be excluded. According to the authors, the approach could potentially be generalized to other disease states and immunological phenotypes. A later analysis found that most CMV-associated TCR beta chains appeared HLA-restricted, with HLA associations seemingly driven largely by CMV exposure. Some IMGT-functional V segments, including TRBV6-2 and TRBV6-3, could not be told apart with the 87-base-pair reads, so those segments were excluded. In this cohort, only TCR beta chains were sequenced, and detectable features were limited by the absence of alpha or paired-chain data. Specific HLA alleles were associated with more than 15,000 TCR beta sequences at a false discovery rate of 0.05 in a later analysis. According to a later analysis, parvovirus B19, influenza, CMV and Epstein-Barr virus appeared linked to several top co-occurrence clusters. Because HLA typing was missing for some donors at each locus, association tests included only the typed subset. Presence/absence analyses assumed roughly uniform sequencing depth across donors, an assumption that may not hold. In vitro tests confirmed that a few of the cytomegalovirus-associated TCR beta chains recognize cytomegalovirus antigens. A further reported finding was that TCR beta sequences accurately predicted the HLA-A and HLA-B alleles for most subjects in the first cohort. A cluster of highly shared sequence variants was judged likely to be a technical artifact of the sequencing pipeline. A later analysis found that TCR association rates varied across HLA loci, with DRB1 alleles showing the most associated TCRs and HLA-C alleles the fewest. While some public TCRs were present in many individuals, most TCR sequences turned up only very rarely across donors.

The cohort consisted of some 730 healthy bone marrow donors. Cohort members were all nominally healthy when sampled, although unrecorded immune exposures were likely present. The donor was CMV seronegative and belonged to the group of several hundred seronegative cohort members. Every donor gave a peripheral blood sample, and the peripheral blood mononuclear cells from that sample were used for TCR beta sequencing. Genomic DNA was extracted from the blood cell samples with the Qiagen DNeasy Blood Extraction Kit. The sequenced sample was PBMCs. The rearranged segments are TRBV28 and TRBJ2-3; TRBD1 is a possible D gene, resting on 6 matching bases. The clonotype comes from a woman between 40 and 55 years old in good health and CMV-seronegative. CDR3 loop: CASSSRDTNTDTQYF. The nucleotide sequence reads TGTGCCAGCAGTTCCCGGGACACAAACACAGATACGCAGTATTTT.